This is a list of T cell receptor beta chains from one sample in a study of cytomegalovirus exposure and HLA in healthy donors. Assay used: immunoSEQ multiplex PCR; TCRdb lists only in-frame clones, some missing. The sample has 110,000 to 150,000 clones, 86% seen once. The sample consisted of PBMCs. These receptors were collected from a man younger than 35 in good health and CMV-seronegative. The CDR3 runs from the conserved cysteine through the conserved F or W. D genes are given only for firm matches. Part of the rows lack a size; the others show once, few, many or a class for expanded clones.

V: TRBV6-5
size: -
J: TRBJ1-2
D: -
DNA: TGTGCCAGCAGTAGGGGGAGGGAAAACTATGGCTACACCTTC
CDR3: CASSRGRENYGYTF

V: TRBV10-1
size: -
J: TRBJ2-7
D: TRBD1
DNA: TGCGCCAGCAGTGAATGGACAGGACGCTACGAGCAGTACTTC
CDR3: CASSEWTGRYEQYF

V: TRBV5-4
size: -
J: TRBJ1-5
D: TRBD1
DNA: TGTGCCAGCAGCCAAACAGGGGGAATTCAGCCCCAGCATTTT
CDR3: CASSQTGGIQPQHF

V: TRBV29-1
size: -
J: TRBJ2-1
D: TRBD2
DNA: TGCAGCGTTGAAGTTTGGACTAGCGGGGCGAGCAATGAGCAGTTCTTC
CDR3: CSVEVWTSGASNEQFF

V: TRBV19
size: -
J: TRBJ1-2
D: TRBD1
DNA: TGTGCCAGCCACGATGGGGCAGGGGGCCAGGCTAACTATGGCTACACCTTC
CDR3: CASHDGAGGQANYGYTF

V: TRBV25-1
size: -
J: TRBJ1-4
D: -
DNA: TGTGCCAGCAGTGAATATTGGGGGCAAGGCGAAAAACTGTTTTTT
CDR3: CASSEYWGQGEKLFF

V: TRBV9
size: -
J: TRBJ1-2
D: TRBD1
DNA: TGTGCCAGCACGCTAAACCCCGGACAGGGCAACTATGGCTACACCTTC
CDR3: CASTLNPGQGNYGYTF

V: TRBV18
size: -
J: TRBJ2-7
D: -
DNA: TGTGCCAGCTCACCAGACTACAGCAGCTCCTACGAGCAGTACTTC
CDR3: CASSPDYSSSYEQYF

V: TRBV15
size: -
J: TRBJ1-4
D: -
DNA: TGTGCCACCAGCAGAGATACGAGGGCGGGCGAAAAACTGTTTTTT
CDR3: CATSRDTRAGEKLFF

V: TRBV5-6
size: -
J: TRBJ1-1
D: -
DNA: TGTGCCAGCAGCTCCCTAGGGGAGAACACTGAAGCTTTCTTT
CDR3: CASSSLGENTEAFF

V: TRBV28
size: once
J: TRBJ2-7
D: TRBD2
DNA: TGTGCCAGCAGACCGCTCGGGACTAGCCTCTACGAGCAGTACTTC
CDR3: CASRPLGTSLYEQYF

V: TRBV28
size: -
J: TRBJ2-7
D: TRBD2
DNA: TGTGCCAGCATCCATAGCGGGACCGACTACGAGCAGTACTTC
CDR3: CASIHSGTDYEQYF

V: TRBV11-2
size: -
J: TRBJ2-5
D: -
DNA: TGTGCCAGCAGCTTAGGTTCTTCGGGGGGCTGGGAGACCCAGTACTTC
CDR3: CASSLGSSGGWETQYF

V: TRBV15
size: -
J: TRBJ1-6
D: TRBD1
DNA: TGTGCCACCAGCAGATGGGGGGACAGCCTTTTTGGTAATTCACCCCTCCACTTT
CDR3: CATSRWGDSLFGNSPLHF

V: TRBV6-1
size: -
J: TRBJ2-7
D: TRBD1
DNA: TGTGCCAGCAGTCCTATGGGGACAGCAACCTACGAGCAGTACTTC
CDR3: CASSPMGTATYEQYF

V: TRBV7-8
size: -
J: TRBJ2-7
D: -
DNA: TGTGCCAGCAGCTTAGAAGGAGGGGGCTTATTTAAGCAGTACTTC
CDR3: CASSLEGGGLFKQYF

V: TRBV7-2
size: -
J: TRBJ1-5
D: TRBD1
DNA: TGTGCCAGCAGCACTTGGACAGGGCTTCAGCCCCAGCATTTT
CDR3: CASSTWTGLQPQHF

V: TRBV7-6
size: once
J: TRBJ1-3
D: -
DNA: TGTGCCAGCAGCTACCCTCCAGGGACTGGAAACACCATATATTTT
CDR3: CASSYPPGTGNTIYF

V: TRBV27
size: -
J: TRBJ2-7
D: -
DNA: TGTGCCAGCAGTTTATCGGCAGGTGACGCCTACGAGCAGTACTTC
CDR3: CASSLSAGDAYEQYF

V: TRBV25-1
size: -
J: TRBJ2-7
D: TRBD1
DNA: TGTGCCACCCGACAGGGATCCTACGAGCAGTACTTC
CDR3: CATRQGSYEQYF

V: TRBV5-4
size: -
J: TRBJ2-1
D: TRBD2
DNA: TGTGCCAGCAGCTTGGCCCGCGGACTAGCCCTCAATGAGCAGTTCTTC
CDR3: CASSLARGLALNEQFF

V: TRBV5-1
size: -
J: TRBJ2-7
D: TRBD1
DNA: TGCGCCAGCAGCTGGACAGGGGACGAGCAGTACTTC
CDR3: CASSWTGDEQYF

V: TRBV7-2
size: -
J: TRBJ1-2
D: -
DNA: TGTGCCAGCAGCTGGAGAGGGGACACCGCATTTTATGGCTACACCTTC
CDR3: CASSWRGDTAFYGYTF

V: TRBV5-1
size: -
J: TRBJ1-1
D: -
DNA: TGCGCCAGCAGCTTACAGGGTCTAGGGGCCGGGAACACTGAAGCTTTCTTT
CDR3: CASSLQGLGAGNTEAFF

V: TRBV11-3
size: -
J: TRBJ2-3
D: -
DNA: TGTGCCAGCAGCTTAGCCAGAAGCACAGATACGCAGTATTTT
CDR3: CASSLARSTDTQYF

V: TRBV5-6
size: once
J: TRBJ2-7
D: TRBD2
DNA: TGTGCCACCGGAACGGGCGGGAGTCTCTACGAGCAGTACTTC
CDR3: CATGTGGSLYEQYF

V: TRBV11-3
size: -
J: TRBJ2-7
D: TRBD1
DNA: TGTGCCAGCAGCTCCGGGACAGGGCACGAGCAGTACTTC
CDR3: CASSSGTGHEQYF

V: TRBV7-2
size: -
J: TRBJ1-5
D: -
DNA: TGTGCCAGCAGCGCTCAGGGGCAGCCCCAGCATTTT
CDR3: CASSAQGQPQHF

V: TRBV4-1
size: -
J: TRBJ2-3
D: TRBD2
DNA: TGCGCCAGCAGCCAAGATTGGTCCACTAGGGCTAGCGGGAGCACAGATACGCAGTATTTT
CDR3: CASSQDWSTRASGSTDTQYF

V: TRBV15
size: few
J: TRBJ1-5
D: -
DNA: TGTGCCACCGGTCAGTCTTATAGCAATCAGCCCCAGCATTTT
CDR3: CATGQSYSNQPQHF

V: TRBV7-9
size: once
J: TRBJ2-1
D: TRBD2
DNA: TGTGCCAGCAGCACCCCTAAGGCGGGAGGAAACAATGAGCAGTTCTTC
CDR3: CASSTPKAGGNNEQFF

V: TRBV19
size: -
J: TRBJ2-1
D: TRBD2
DNA: TGTGCCAGTAGCCAAACTAGCGGGAGGGCAAATGAGCAGTTCTTC
CDR3: CASSQTSGRANEQFF

V: TRBV5-1
size: -
J: TRBJ1-1
D: -
DNA: TGCGCCAGCAGCTTAATGGGGGCGGTATCTACTGAAGCTTTCTTT
CDR3: CASSLMGAVSTEAFF

V: TRBV19
size: -
J: TRBJ2-7
D: TRBD2
DNA: TGTGCCAGTAGTCCCGGACTAGCGGGGACCTACGAGCAGTACTTC
CDR3: CASSPGLAGTYEQYF

V: TRBV5-4
size: -
J: TRBJ2-7
D: -
DNA: TGTGCCAGCAGCTTAGGCGACAGAGTCTACGAGCAGTACTTC
CDR3: CASSLGDRVYEQYF

V: TRBV6-5
size: -
J: TRBJ1-6
D: -
DNA: TGTGCCAGCAGTTCCCCCCTTTCACCCCTCCACTTT
CDR3: CASSSPLSPLHF

V: TRBV12-5
size: many
J: TRBJ1-5
D: TRBD1
DNA: TGTGCTAGCTCCCCGGGACAGGGGAGCAATCAGCCCCAGCATTTT
CDR3: CASSPGQGSNQPQHF

V: TRBV6-5
size: -
J: TRBJ1-6
D: -
DNA: TGTGCCAGCAGTTACTCGGAGGGGAACTCACCCCTCCACTTT
CDR3: CASSYSEGNSPLHF

V: TRBV11-2
size: -
J: TRBJ2-2
D: TRBD1
DNA: TGTGCCAGCAGCTCCCCGCGGGGACAGGGAAACACCGGGGAGCTGTTTTTT
CDR3: CASSSPRGQGNTGELFF

V: TRBV4-1
size: -
J: TRBJ1-6
D: -
DNA: TGCGCCAGCAGCCAAGGAAGCCTACTAAGAAATTCACCCCTCCACTTT
CDR3: CASSQGSLLRNSPLHF

V: TRBV11-2
size: -
J: TRBJ2-1
D: TRBD1
DNA: TGTGCCAGCAGCTACCGACAGGGGGCAGTTGAGCAGTTCTTC
CDR3: CASSYRQGAVEQFF

V: TRBV30
size: -
J: TRBJ1-5
D: -
DNA: TGTGCCTGGAGTATTCTTAATAGCAATCAGCCCCAGCATTTT
CDR3: CAWSILNSNQPQHF

V: TRBV4-1
size: few
J: TRBJ1-2
D: -
DNA: TGCGCCAGCAGCCAAGAGAGCAGGAGGCATGGCTACACCTTC
CDR3: CASSQESRRHGYTF

V: TRBV27
size: -
J: TRBJ2-7
D: -
DNA: TGTGCCAGCAGTTTATGGGCCGGGGTAAGGGACGAGCAGTACTTC
CDR3: CASSLWAGVRDEQYF

V: TRBV2
size: -
J: TRBJ2-1
D: TRBD2
DNA: TGTGCCAGCAGTGATCTACCTTGGGGCGGGGGGGCCGACAATGAGCAGTTCTTC
CDR3: CASSDLPWGGGADNEQFF